These 3 T cell receptor beta chains were sequenced from one sample in a study of tumor-infiltrating lymphocytes in primary liver carcinoma. Alongside blood RNA obtained from unsorted whole blood, germline DNA was also extracted. cDNA specific to TCR beta was made from roughly 500 ng of total RNA, with a constant-region primer employed for priming. Slightly modified ARM-PCR served as the procedure for the TCR beta libraries. These libraries came from three rounds of nested multiplex PCR. A C-beta reverse primer was combined with TRBV1-TRBV30 forward primers in the first two PCR rounds, and each round had 10 cycles. TCRdb redid the calling of the multiplex PCR reads with MiXCR, one entry per CDR3 protein. The sample includes 150,000 to 200,000 distinct CDR3 sequences, 50% to 75% of them seen just once. Sequencing was performed on peripheral blood. All receptors derive from a man aged 35-49 years with primary liver carcinoma and hepatitis B virus infection.

This clonotype has at least ten counts. The chain links TRBV6-5 to TRBJ2-1; D may correspond to TRBD1 or TRBD2 (5 bases each). V was clipped by 6 bases and J by 3 bases, with 12 bases between them. CDR1 MNHEY and CDR2 SVGAGI come from the germline V gene. The CDR3 extends over 14 amino acids. CDR3: CASRNLGDYNEQFF. The CDR3 nucleotides are TGTGCCAGCAGGAACTTGGGGGACTACAATGAGCAGTTCTTC.

This clonotype was found a few times. The CDR3 nucleotides are TGTGCCAGCATGCCCCAGGGGGAAGGCAATCAGCCCCAGCATTTT. It encodes CASMPQGEGNQPQHF. The chain is built from TRBV6-6 and TRBJ1-5; the match to TRBD1 covers 7 bases. Germline V gene lookup returns CDR1 MNHNY and CDR2 SVGAGI (reference sequence). V shed 7 bases and J 2 bases; nucleotides not matched to a gene: 8. This CDR3 has 15 residues.

This clonotype has ten or more counts. The chain carries TRBV29-1 and TRBJ2-1; no definite D call. The CDR3 spans 13 residues. V was clipped by 3 bases and J by 4 bases, with 10 bases between them. Germline CDR1 SQVTM, CDR2 ANQGSEA. In nucleotides, the CDR3 is TGCAGCGTTGAGAAACTCATTTACAATGAGCAGTTCTTC. Protein: CSVEKLIYNEQFF.